The present entry profiles one TCR beta chain with its context. What it binds is unknown. This sample was taken from a study of CD8+ T cells in alopecia areata. Germline V gene sequence: CDR1 MDHEN, CDR2 SYDVKM. The CDR3 is 14 amino acids. V trimming: 2 bases; J trimming: 6 bases; junction bases outside the gene matches: 5. cDNA reverse transcribed from extracted RNA served as the sequencing template. Profiled with immunoSEQ multiplex PCR; TCRdb holds only in-frame clones, not every one. This repertoire shows roughly 100,000 clones, 61% found once; its top ten account for roughly 15%. Study-wide results and caveats: Clonality was higher in lesional than normal scalp, especially in alopecia totalis/universalis. Many expanded lesional clones stayed in scalp and blood while on tofacitinib.

The treatment was: oral pan-JAK inhibitor, 5-10 mg twice daily. Lesional scalp tissue (obtained by punch biopsy) and peripheral blood were collected from alopecia areata patients. It was from PBMCs that CD4+ and CD8+ T cells were sorted. The rearrangement joins TRBV28 to TRBJ2-5; TRBD1 agrees at 8 bases. This sample comprised CD8+ T cells sorted from blood, obtained at week 4, from a patient treated with tofacitinib. The clonotype comes from a human donor with alopecia areata. For the CDR3, the DNA is TGTGCCAGCAGTTTACCGACAGGGGTAAAGACCCAGTACTTC. This translates into CASSLPTGVKTQYF.